Presented here are 3 T cell receptor beta chains from one specimen sequenced in a study of CD8 T cells in ankylosing spondylitis. TCRdb reprocessed the 5' RACE reads via MiXCR and lists one record per CDR3 protein. The sample records about 200,000 distinct CDR3 sequences, about 26% being singletons. Material: blood, either unsorted or a sorted T cell fraction (not recorded which). The receptors derive from a male donor with ankylosing spondylitis or in good health (not recorded which).

This clonotype was detected many times. This sequence joins TRBV20-1 and TRBJ2-1; tentative D call: TRBD2 (7 bases). The CDR3 length is 10 residues. CDR1 is DFQATT, CDR2 SNEGSKA, per germline (reference sequence). V lost 4 bases, J lost 15 bases, and 13 bases lay in between. Here the CDR3 reads CSAIGGALFF. The CDR3 DNA reads TGCAGTGCTATAGGGGGGGCCCTGTTCTTC.

This clonotype was seen at least ten times. The CDR3 DNA sequence: TGCAGTGCTAGAGATGTCCCGGGGGGGGTGCTGTTTTTT. Its protein product is CSARDVPGGVLFF. The chain is built from TRBV20-1 and TRBJ1-4, with a tentative D call TRBD1 (5 bases). Germline loops: CDR1 DFQATT, CDR2 SNEGSKA (reference sequence). The CDR3 sequence is 13 residues long. V was shortened by 0 bases and J by 14 bases, with 16 bases between the two germline ends.

The chain has TRBV3-1 and TRBJ1-4; D not certain. Between the trimmed V and J ends, which lost 2 bases and 5 bases, there was a span of 15 bases. This CDR3 is built from 16 residues. Per the germline V gene, CDR1 is LGHDT and CDR2 is YNNKEL (reference sequence). This CDR3 is CASSQYGVLSNEKLFF. DNA of the CDR3: TGTGCCAGCAGCCAATATGGGGTCCTTTCGAATGAAAAACTGTTTTTT.